Below, 5 T cell receptor beta chains from the same sample are listed, as sequenced in a study of cytomegalovirus exposure and HLA in healthy donors (dated by TCRdb to about 2017). The library was generated by the immunoSEQ multiplex PCR assay. A mixture of 60 forward primers for TCR Vbeta segments and 13 reverse primers for TCR Jbeta segments was used in the multiplex PCR. TCRdb limited this immuneACCESS table to in-frame rearrangements with V and J called. A share of clones is missing; checked studies link under half to unresolved V genes, and the rest is unexplained. In all, the sample holds more than 130,000 clones, and 73% of those were seen once. The top ten constitute 14% of the sample. The sequencing input was PBMCs. These receptors were taken from a human donor in good health.

This rearrangement joins TRBV27 to TRBJ2-2; 11 bases align to TRBD2. The ends lost 8 bases at V and 7 bases at J; junction bases unmatched: 9. CDR1 and CDR2 from the germline V gene are MNHEY and SMNVEV (reference sequence). The CDR3 consists of 15 residues. The CDR3 bases are TGTGCCAGCCGTTATAGCGGGGGGGCTGTCGGGGAGCTGTTTTTT. Residues: CASRYSGGAVGELFF.

The chain links TRBV2 to TRBJ2-5; D possibly corresponds to TRBD1 (6 bases). The J call is uncertain, as TRBJ2-7 better fits the DNA end. The germline CDR1 and CDR2 sequences are SNHLY and FYNNEI. The CDR3 has 15 residues. CDR3 DNA: TGTGCCAGCAGTGGGGTGGGGGCGAGCTCCTACGAGCAGTACTTC. Amino acid sequence: CASSGVGASSYEQYF.

The chain recombines TRBV12-5 with TRBJ1-1; D might be TRBD1 (5 bases). CDR1 and CDR2 from the germline V gene are LGHNT and FRNRAP. The length of the CDR3 is 13 residues. The V end was cut by 3 bases, the J end by 2 bases, with 7 bases between. CDR3 sequence (DNA): TGTGCTAGTGGTTTACAGGCAAACACTGAAGCTTTCTTT. It encodes CASGLQANTEAFF.

The chain couples TRBV19 to TRBJ1-5; no clear D gene. This CDR3 has 12 residues. The germline V gene encodes CDR1 LNHDA and CDR2 SQIVND (reference sequence). The V end was cut by 2 bases, the J end by 8 bases, with 7 bases between. CDR3 DNA: TGTGCCAGTAGTATATCGGGAGAGCCCCAGCATTTT. Translation: CASSISGEPQHF.

The chain couples TRBV10-2 to TRBJ1-2; TRBD1 aligns across 7 bases. This CDR3 contains 16 residues. Trimming cost V 7 bases and J 3 bases; bases outside gene matches: 14. From germline, CDR1 is WSHSY and CDR2 SAAADI. The CDR3 DNA reads as TGCGCCAGCAAATCCATGCAGGGGGACGGATACTATGGCTACACCTTC. Amino acids: CASKSMQGDGYYGYTF.